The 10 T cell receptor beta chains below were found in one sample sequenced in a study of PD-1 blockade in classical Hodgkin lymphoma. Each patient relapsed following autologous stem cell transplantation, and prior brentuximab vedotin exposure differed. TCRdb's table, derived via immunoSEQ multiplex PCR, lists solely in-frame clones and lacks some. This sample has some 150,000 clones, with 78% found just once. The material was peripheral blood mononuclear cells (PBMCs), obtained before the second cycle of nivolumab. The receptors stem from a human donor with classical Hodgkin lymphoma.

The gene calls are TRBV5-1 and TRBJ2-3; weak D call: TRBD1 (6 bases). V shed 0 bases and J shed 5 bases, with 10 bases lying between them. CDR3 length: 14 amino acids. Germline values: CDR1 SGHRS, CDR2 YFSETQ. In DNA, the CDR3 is TGCGCCAGCAGCTTGGTTCAGGGGAGAGATACGCAGTATTTT. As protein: CASSLVQGRDTQYF. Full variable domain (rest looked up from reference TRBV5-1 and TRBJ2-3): KAGVTQTPRYLIKTRGQQVTLSCSPISGHRSVSWYQQTPGQGLQFLFEYFSETQRNKGNFPGRFSGRQFSNSRSEMNVSTLELGDSALYLCASSLVQGRDTQYFGPGTRLTVL.

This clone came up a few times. The CDR3 nucleotides read TGTGCCAGCAGTGTTCGGGACCTCAAGGTAAGTGGCTACACCTTC. Translation: CASSVRDLKVSGYTF. The V gene is TRBV6-1, the J gene TRBJ1-2; D perhaps matches TRBD1 (5 bases). The CDR3 loop spans 15 amino acids. Trimming left V 4 bases short and J 7 bases short, with 19 bases between. Germline loops: CDR1 MNHNS, CDR2 SASEGT.

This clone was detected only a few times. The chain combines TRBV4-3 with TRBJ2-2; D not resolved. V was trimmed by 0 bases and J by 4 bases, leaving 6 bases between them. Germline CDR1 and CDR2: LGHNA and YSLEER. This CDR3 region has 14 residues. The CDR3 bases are TGCGCCAGCAGCCAAGATCGGATCACCGGGGAGCTGTTTTTT. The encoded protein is CASSQDRITGELFF.

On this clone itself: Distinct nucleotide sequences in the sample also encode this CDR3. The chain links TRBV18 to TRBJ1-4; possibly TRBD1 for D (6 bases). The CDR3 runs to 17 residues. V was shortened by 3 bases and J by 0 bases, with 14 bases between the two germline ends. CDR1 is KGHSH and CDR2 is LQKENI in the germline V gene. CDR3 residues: CASSPRQGTATNEKLFF. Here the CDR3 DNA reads TGTGCCAGCTCACCTCGGCAGGGGACGGCAACTAATGAAAAACTGTTTTTT.

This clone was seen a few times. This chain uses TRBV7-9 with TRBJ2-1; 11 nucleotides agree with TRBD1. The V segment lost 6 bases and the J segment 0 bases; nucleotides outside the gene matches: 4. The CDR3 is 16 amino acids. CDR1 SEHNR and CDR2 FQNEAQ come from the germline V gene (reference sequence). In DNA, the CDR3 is TGTGCCAGCAGGGCCGGGACAGGGGGCTCCTACAATGAGCAGTTCTTC. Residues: CASRAGTGGSYNEQFF. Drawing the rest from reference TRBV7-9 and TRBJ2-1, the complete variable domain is DTGVSQNPRHKITKRGQNVTFRCDPISEHNRLYWYRQTLGQGPEFLTYFQNEAQLEKSRLLSDRFSAERPKGSFSTLEIQRTEQGDSAMYLCASRAGTGGSYNEQFFGPGTRLTVL.

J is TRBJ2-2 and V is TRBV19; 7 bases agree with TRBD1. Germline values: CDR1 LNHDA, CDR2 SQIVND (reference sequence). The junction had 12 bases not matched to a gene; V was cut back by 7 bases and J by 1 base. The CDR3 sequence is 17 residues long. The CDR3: CASTLTGALGNTGELFF. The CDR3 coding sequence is TGTGCCAGTACTCTAACAGGGGCCCTCGGGAACACCGGGGAGCTGTTTTTT.

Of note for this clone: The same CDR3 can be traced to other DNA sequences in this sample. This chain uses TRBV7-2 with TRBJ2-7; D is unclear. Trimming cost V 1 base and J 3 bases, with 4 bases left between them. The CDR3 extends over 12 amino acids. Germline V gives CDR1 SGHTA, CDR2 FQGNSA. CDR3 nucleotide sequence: TGTGCCAGCAGCTTAGGTCGCTACGAGCAGTACTTC. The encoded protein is CASSLGRYEQYF.

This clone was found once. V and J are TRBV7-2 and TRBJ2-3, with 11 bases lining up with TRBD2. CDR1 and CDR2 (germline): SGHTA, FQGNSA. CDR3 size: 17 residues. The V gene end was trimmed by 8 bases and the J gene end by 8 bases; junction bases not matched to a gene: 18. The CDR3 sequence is CASATPSSGGPQSTQYF. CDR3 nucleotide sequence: TGTGCCAGCGCGACACCTTCTAGCGGGGGGCCACAGAGTACGCAGTATTTT.

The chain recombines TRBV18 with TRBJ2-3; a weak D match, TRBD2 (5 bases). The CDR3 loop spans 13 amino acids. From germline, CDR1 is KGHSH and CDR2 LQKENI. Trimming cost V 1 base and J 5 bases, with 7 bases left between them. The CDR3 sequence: CASSPLGEDTQYF. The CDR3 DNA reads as TGTGCCAGCTCACCACTCGGGGAAGATACGCAGTATTTT.

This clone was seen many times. This CDR3 is CASSSGTISGYTF. The CDR3 bases are TGTGCCAGCAGCTCCGGGACCATCTCTGGCTACACCTTC. This chain joins TRBV5-6 and TRBJ1-2, with TRBD1 as a possible D gene (5 bases). Looked up from germline, CDR1 is SGHDT and CDR2 is YYEEEE. The ends were cut back, 3 bases at V and 7 bases at J, with 13 bases in the middle. This CDR3 contains 13 residues.